Listed below are T cell receptor beta chains from one sample, sequenced in a study of metastatic and nonmetastatic thyroid tumors. TCRdb used MiXCR to call clones anew from the PCR reads. The data show about 70,000 clones, roughly 18% seen once. Sequenced material: blood. The receptors here all came from a female donor with papillary thyroid cancer or a benign thyroid nodule (not recorded which). Some clones in this sample may be carry-over from other donors' samples. Each CDR3 is given with its conserved first and last residue. D genes are given only for firm matches. Clone size is stated in some rows and not others, as once, few, many or a class when expanded.

clone size | D gene | J gene | V gene | CDR3 DNA | CDR3 protein
. | . | TRBJ2-7 | TRBV30 | TGTGCCTGGAGTGGTTCCGCGGCTACGGAGCAGTACTTC | CAWSGSAATEQYF
. | TRBD2 | TRBJ2-7 | TRBV20-1 | TGCAGTGCTAGAGCGGCTAGCGGGAGATCTTTAAGGTCCTACGAGCAGTACTTC | CSARAASGRSLRSYEQYF
many | TRBD2 | TRBJ2-7 | TRBV9 | TGTGCCAGCAGCTTGGGACTAGGGGACTACGAGCAGTACTTC | CASSLGLGDYEQYF
many | TRBD1 | TRBJ2-1 | TRBV28 | TGTGCCAGCAGCCATGGACAGGTCCCCCCGAATGAGCAGTTCTTC | CASSHGQVPPNEQFF
. | . | TRBJ1-5 | TRBV6-1 | TGTGCCAGCCATGGGGGGGAGCATAATAAGCCCCAGCATTTT | CASHGGEHNKPQHF
many | TRBD1 | TRBJ2-1 | TRBV19 | TGTGCCAGTGCCGGGACAGGGGGTTACAATGAGCAGTTCTTC | CASAGTGGYNEQFF
. | . | TRBJ2-2 | TRBV5-8 | TGTGCCAGCAGCTTGGCCGGATCGGGACTGGCCGGGGAGCTGTTTTTT | CASSLAGSGLAGELFF
. | . | TRBJ2-7 | TRBV28 | TGTGCCAGCAGTTTCGCCAGCACCTACGAGCAGTACTTC | CASSFASTYEQYF
. | . | TRBJ2-5 | TRBV6-2/TRBV6-3 | TGTGCCAGCAGCCACGCGGACAAGTGGAAAGAGACCCAGTACTTC | CASSHADKWKETQYF
. | TRBD2 | TRBJ2-1 | TRBV6-1 | TGTGCCAGCACGGCCAGCGGGAGGGGTGAGCAGTTCTTC | CASTASGRGEQFF
. | . | TRBJ1-4 | TRBV3-1 | TGTGCCAGCAGCCGATCTAGGGGGGCCGTCGGAAAACTGTTTTTT | CASSRSRGAVGKLFF
many | . | TRBJ2-7 | TRBV28 | TGTGCCAGCAGTTCGTCTACAGGGCTTTGGACCTACGAGCAGTACTTC | CASSSSTGLWTYEQYF
many | TRBD1 | TRBJ1-5 | TRBV19 | TGTGCCAGTAGGGCGGACAGGAATCAGCCCCAGCATTTT | CASRADRNQPQHF
many | . | TRBJ2-7 | TRBV7-8 | TGTGCCAGCAGCTTAGGCCCCGACGAGCAGTACTTC | CASSLGPDEQYF
many | TRBD1 | TRBJ2-7 | TRBV19 | TGTGCCAGTAGTGGGGACAGTTATTTCGAGCAGTACTTC | CASSGDSYFEQYF
. | TRBD2 | TRBJ2-7 | TRBV5-1 | TGCGCCAGCGGAATAGCGGGAGGATACTACGAGCAGTGCTTC | CASGIAGGYYEQCF
once | . | TRBJ1-2 | TRBV20-1 | TGCAGTTCAACCGGTACAGTAATTGATGGCTACACCTTC | CSSTGTVIDGYTF
few | TRBD2 | TRBJ2-7 | TRBV18 | TGTGCCAGCTCCCGACTAGCGGGACCCTACGAGCAGTACTTC | CASSRLAGPYEQYF
. | . | TRBJ2-7 | TRBV7-2 | TGTGCCAGCAGCTTAGGCAGGGTGAATGGCGAGCAGTACTTC | CASSLGRVNGEQYF
many | TRBD2 | TRBJ2-7 | TRBV7-3 | TGTGCCAGCAGCTTCTACCGGTGGGGGACTAGCGGGATGCTCGAAGGCGAGCAGTACTTC | CASSFYRWGTSGMLEGEQYF
many | . | TRBJ1-5 | TRBV12-3/TRBV12-4 | TGTGCCAGCAGTCCCCTGGGGGGGGGAAGCAATCAGCCCCAGCATTTT | CASSPLGGGSNQPQHF
many | TRBD2 | TRBJ2-7 | TRBV20-1 | TGCAGTGCTTTTTCCCCGACTAGCGGATCCTACGAGCAGTACTTC | CSAFSPTSGSYEQYF
many | TRBD2 | TRBJ2-3 | TRBV12-3/TRBV12-4 | TGTGCCAGCAGCCTAGCGGGGGGGACAGATACGCAGTATTTT | CASSLAGGTDTQYF
many | . | TRBJ2-7 | TRBV7-3 | TGTGCCAGCAGCCAAGGAGGGCAGGGCCACGAGCAGTACTTC | CASSQGGQGHEQYF
many | TRBD1 | TRBJ1-1 | TRBV5-5 | TGTGCCAGCAGCTTGGCACAGGGGACCACTGAAGCTTTCTTT | CASSLAQGTTEAFF
. | TRBD1 | TRBJ2-7 | TRBV6-1 | TGTGCCAGCAGGGAAGGACAGGCCCCCTACGAGCAGTACTTC | CASREGQAPYEQYF
many | . | TRBJ2-3 | TRBV24-1 | TGTGCCACCAGTGGCCAGGTGGCGGGGCGGGCAGATACGCAGTATTTT | CATSGQVAGRADTQYF
. | TRBD1 | TRBJ2-3 | TRBV5-1 | TGCGCCAGCAGCTTCGGGGGACAGGGACCCACAGATACGCAGTATTTT | CASSFGGQGPTDTQYF
. | . | TRBJ1-2 | TRBV27 | TGTGCCAGCAGTCCCCCGGGGGTAGCTAACTATGGCTACACCTTC | CASSPPGVANYGYTF
. | . | TRBJ1-1 | TRBV4-2 | TGTGCCAGCAGCCAAGAATCGAATTGGAACACTGAAGCTTTCTTT | CASSQESNWNTEAFF